This T cell receptor beta chain stems from a study of blood T cell repertoires in COVID-19. Study overall: The samples span acute and convalescent COVID-19 from the United States, Italy and Spain. In each case, the material was cDNA or gDNA derived from T cells, B-cell-depleted T cells, or PBMCs.

How the authors handled the data: It was from reference gene primer amplification that nucleated cell counts were estimated. Profiling relied on immunoSEQ multiplex PCR, and the TCRdb table lists in-frame clones only, not all of them. V and J calls and clone size follow that table, whereas D and trimming were derived from the DNA. The data contain about 160,000 clones, about 88% of them singletons. The V and J ends lost 5 bases and 6 bases, in that order; junction bases with no gene match: 9. This CDR3 is built from 15 residues. The germline V gene encodes CDR1 SGHAT and CDR2 FQDESV (reference sequence).

The J gene is TRBJ1-1, the V gene TRBV11-1; 10 bases are a match to TRBD1. The receptor was isolated from a man aged 35 to 55 with acute or convalescent COVID-19. The specimen was peripheral blood. The chain's CDR3 is CASSRGQGVIPEAFF. The CDR3 DNA reads as TGTGCCAGCAGCCGAGGACAGGGGGTTATTCCTGAAGCTTTCTTT.